The 4 T cell receptor beta chains reported below all come from one sample, sequenced in a study of Graves' ophthalmopathy and Graves' hyperthyroidism (dated by TCRdb to the late 2010s). Sequencing relied on an Illumina HiSeq 2000. For repertoire sequencing, the TCR beta CDR3 regions were amplified from RNA transcripts. The first round was an RT-PCR using HTBI primers with the Qiagen OneStep RT-PCR kit, and this first round was followed by a second-round multiplex PCR, then size selection and purification. Clones were called with MiXCR by TCRdb after fastp trimmed the public reads at Q25, and only in-frame beta chains were retained. Rows are unified per CDR3 protein, each entry keeping the most common DNA and genes. The table for this sample lists over 150,000 distinct CDR3 sequences; about 40% of them were counted only once. Clones ranked in the top ten supply 5.8% of the sample. The sequencing input was peripheral blood. The source of these receptors is a woman aged 40 to 50 with Graves' ophthalmopathy. Donor details come from another sample of the same person, matched by shared clones.

There are many counts of this clonotype. The CDR3 protein is CASSLRTPTELLGYTF. As DNA, the CDR3 is TGCGCCAGCAGCTTGCGTACCCCGACGGAGTTGTTAGGCTACACCTTC. The genes are TRBV5-1 and TRBJ1-2; D unresolved. V lost 1 base to trimming and J lost 8 bases, with 21 bases between them. Germline values: CDR1 SGHRS, CDR2 YFSETQ. CDR3 size: 16 residues. The entire variable domain, with the rest obtained from reference TRBV5-1 and TRBJ1-2, is as follows: KAGVTQTPRYLIKTRGQQVTLSCSPISGHRSVSWYQQTPGQGLQFLFEYFSETQRNKGNFPGRFSGRQFSNSRSEMNVSTLELGDSALYLCASSLRTPTELLGYTFGSGTRLTVV.

This clonotype was seen many times. CDR3 coding DNA: TGCAGTGCTAGAATTCACGGGCCGGTCTATGGCTACACCTTC. Translating it yields CSARIHGPVYGYTF. The rearrangement uses TRBV20-1 and TRBJ1-2; D is ambiguous. Trimming stripped 2 bases from V and 4 bases from J, with 14 bases between. CDR1 is DFQATT, CDR2 SNEGSKA, per germline (reference sequence). CDR3 length equals 14 residues.

This clonotype has ten or more counts. The chain couples TRBV7-9 to TRBJ2-2; D gene unclear. The CDR3 runs 12 residues. Germline V gene sequence: CDR1 SEHNR, CDR2 FQNEAQ (reference sequence). The V gene lost 1 base and the J gene lost 6 bases, with 3 bases spanning the gap. CDR3 in amino acids: CASSLEAGELFF. In DNA form, the CDR3 reads TGTGCCAGCAGCTTAGAGGCCGGGGAGCTGTTTTTT.

This clonotype was recorded at least ten times. This chain connects TRBV5-1 to TRBJ1-1; the D gene is possibly TRBD1 (6 bases). Germline loops: CDR1 SGHRS, CDR2 YFSETQ. This CDR3 has 14 amino acids. The germline V and J ends were trimmed by 3 bases and 1 base, with 10 bases remaining between them. The DNA for the CDR3 is TGCGCCAGCAGCTCGCGGGGGGCGAACACTGAAGCTTTCTTT. Translating it yields CASSSRGANTEAFF.